This TCR beta chain was found in a study of CD8+CD57+ T cells in acquired aplastic anemia. Study background: The average for DNA from sorted CD4+ and CD8+ cells was approximately 3.2 ug.

The study, taken as a whole, reports: A set of approximately 29 CD8+ CDR3 sequences was shared between patients and controls, and these sequences appeared highly expressed in patients.

This clonotype has a count of ten or more. Its antigen is undetermined. Germline values: CDR1 DFQATT, CDR2 SNEGSKA (reference sequence). CDR3 length: 13 amino acids. Trimming left V 3 bases short and J 6 bases short, with 12 bases between. Profiling that covered TCR beta VDJ and CDR3 relied on genomic DNA as its template. MiXCR, applied by TCRdb to the reads, yields one record per CDR3 protein. The sample lists approximately 120,000 distinct CDR3 sequences; 40% were seen once. For sequencing, patients were chosen who had shown expansion of CD8+CD57+ cells by flow cytometry. V usage is TRBV20-1 and J usage is TRBJ2-1, with D tentatively TRBD2 (6 bases). Sequencing was carried out using sorted CD4+, CD8+, or CD8+CD57+ T cells (not recorded which) from PBMCs. The clonotype originates from a human donor with aplastic anemia. CDR3 nucleotide sequence: TGCAGTGCTAGCGGCGGGGTCGGCAATGAGCAGTTCTTC. Protein: CSASGGVGNEQFF.